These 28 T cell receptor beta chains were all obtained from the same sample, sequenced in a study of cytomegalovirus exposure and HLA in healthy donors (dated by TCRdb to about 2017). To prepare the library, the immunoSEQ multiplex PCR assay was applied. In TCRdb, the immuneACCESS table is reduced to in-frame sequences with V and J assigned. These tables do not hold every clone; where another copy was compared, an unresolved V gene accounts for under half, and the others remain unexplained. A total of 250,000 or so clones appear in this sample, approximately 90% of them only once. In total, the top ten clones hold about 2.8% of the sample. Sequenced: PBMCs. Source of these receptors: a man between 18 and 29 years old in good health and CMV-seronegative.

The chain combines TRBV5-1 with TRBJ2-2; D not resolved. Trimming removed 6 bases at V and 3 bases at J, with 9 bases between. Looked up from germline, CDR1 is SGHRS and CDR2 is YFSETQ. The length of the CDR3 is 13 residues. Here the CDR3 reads CASKQSYTGELFF. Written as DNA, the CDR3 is TGCGCCAGCAAACAATCGTACACCGGGGAGCTGTTTTTT.

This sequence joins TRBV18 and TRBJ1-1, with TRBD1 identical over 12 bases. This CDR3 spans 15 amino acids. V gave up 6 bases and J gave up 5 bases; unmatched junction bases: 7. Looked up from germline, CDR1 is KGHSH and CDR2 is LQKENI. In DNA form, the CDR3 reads TGTGCCAGCTCCCCGGGACAGGGGGCGGGGACTGAAGCTTTCTTT. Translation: CASSPGQGAGTEAFF.

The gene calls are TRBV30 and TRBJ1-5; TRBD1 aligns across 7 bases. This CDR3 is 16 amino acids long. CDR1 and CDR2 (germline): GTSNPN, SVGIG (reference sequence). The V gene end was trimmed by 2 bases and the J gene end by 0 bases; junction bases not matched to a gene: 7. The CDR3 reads CAWSRGGQYSNQPQHF. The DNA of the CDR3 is TGTGCCTGGAGTAGAGGGGGCCAATATAGCAATCAGCCCCAGCATTTT.

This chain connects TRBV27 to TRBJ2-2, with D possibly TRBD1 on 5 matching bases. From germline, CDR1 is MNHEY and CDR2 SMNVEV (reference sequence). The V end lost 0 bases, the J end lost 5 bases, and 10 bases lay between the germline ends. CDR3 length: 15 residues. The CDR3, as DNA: TGTGCCAGCAGTTTATCGTGGCAGGGAACCGGGGAGCTGTTTTTT. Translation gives CASSLSWQGTGELFF.

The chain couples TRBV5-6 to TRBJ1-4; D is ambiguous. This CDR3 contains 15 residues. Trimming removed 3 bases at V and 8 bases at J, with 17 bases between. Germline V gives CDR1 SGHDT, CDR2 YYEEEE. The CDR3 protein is CASSSTRAVSEKLFF. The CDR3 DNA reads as TGTGCCAGCAGCTCAACGAGGGCAGTTTCGGAAAAACTGTTTTTT.

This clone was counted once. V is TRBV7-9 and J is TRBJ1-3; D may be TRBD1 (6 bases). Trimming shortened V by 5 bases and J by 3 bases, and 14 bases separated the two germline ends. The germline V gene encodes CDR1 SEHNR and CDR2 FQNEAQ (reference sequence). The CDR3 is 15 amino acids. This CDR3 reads CASSELQGYGNTIYF. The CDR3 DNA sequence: TGTGCCAGCAGCGAACTACAGGGATATGGAAACACCATATATTTT. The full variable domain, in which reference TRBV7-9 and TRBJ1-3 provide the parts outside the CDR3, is DTGVSQNPRHKITKRGQNVTFRCDPISEHNRLYWYRQTLGQGPEFLTYFQNEAQLEKSRLLSDRFSAERPKGSFSTLEIQRTEQGDSAMYLCASSELQGYGNTIYFGEGSWLTVV.

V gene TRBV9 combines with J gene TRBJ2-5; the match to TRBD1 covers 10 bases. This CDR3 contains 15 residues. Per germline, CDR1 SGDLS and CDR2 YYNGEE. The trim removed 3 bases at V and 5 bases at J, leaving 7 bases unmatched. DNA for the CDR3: TGTGCCAGCAGCGCCGGGACAGGGGAATCGGAGACCCAGTACTTC. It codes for CASSAGTGESETQYF.

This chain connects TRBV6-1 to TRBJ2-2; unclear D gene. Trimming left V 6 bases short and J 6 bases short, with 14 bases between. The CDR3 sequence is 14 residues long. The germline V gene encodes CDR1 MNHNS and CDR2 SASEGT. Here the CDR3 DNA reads TGTGCCAGCAGGGCCGGCGGAGAGGCCGGGGAGCTGTTTTTT. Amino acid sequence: CASRAGGEAGELFF.

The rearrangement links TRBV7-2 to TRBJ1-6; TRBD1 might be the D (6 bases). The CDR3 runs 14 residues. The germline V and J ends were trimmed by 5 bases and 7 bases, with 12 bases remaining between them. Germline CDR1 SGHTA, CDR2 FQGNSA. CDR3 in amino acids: CASSQGGANSPLHF. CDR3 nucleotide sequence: TGTGCCAGCAGCCAAGGGGGTGCGAATTCACCCCTCCACTTT.

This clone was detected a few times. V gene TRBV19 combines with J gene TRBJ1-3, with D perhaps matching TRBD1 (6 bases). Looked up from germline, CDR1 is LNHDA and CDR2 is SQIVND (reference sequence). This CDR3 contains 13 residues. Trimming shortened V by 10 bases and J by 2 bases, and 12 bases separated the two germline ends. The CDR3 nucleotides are TGTGCCACTCAGCGGGGGCCTGGAAACACCATATATTTT. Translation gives CATQRGPGNTIYF.

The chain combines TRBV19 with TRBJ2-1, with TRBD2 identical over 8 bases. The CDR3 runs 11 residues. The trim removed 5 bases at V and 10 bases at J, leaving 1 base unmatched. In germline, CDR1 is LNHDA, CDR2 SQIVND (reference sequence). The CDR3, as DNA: TGTGCCAGTAGTCGGGGGGGAGAGCAGTTCTTC. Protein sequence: CASSRGGEQFF.

This CDR3 reads CSAGRLSYEQYF. CDR3 in DNA: TGCAGCGCCGGGAGACTATCCTACGAGCAGTACTTC. The chain joins TRBV29-1 to TRBJ2-7, with D perhaps matching TRBD2 (6 bases). Trimming took off 7 bases at V and 1 base at J, with 11 bases between the two ends. Germline CDR1 and CDR2: SQVTM and ANQGSEA. This CDR3 has 12 amino acids.

CDR3 DNA sequence: TGTGCCAGCAGGGGGGATACCGGGGGTCATGCAGATACGCAGTATTTT. Its protein is CASRGDTGGHADTQYF. The rearrangement joins TRBV7-2 to TRBJ2-3; possible D gene TRBD2, 6 bases. Germline lookup yields CDR1 SGHTA and CDR2 FQGNSA. This CDR3 contains 16 residues. Trimming stripped 6 bases from V and 4 bases from J, with 20 bases between.

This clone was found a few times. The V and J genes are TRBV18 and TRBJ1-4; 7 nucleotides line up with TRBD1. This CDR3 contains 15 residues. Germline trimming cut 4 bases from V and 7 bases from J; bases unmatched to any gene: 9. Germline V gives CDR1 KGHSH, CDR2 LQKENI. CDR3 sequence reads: CASSLNRGGFEKLFF. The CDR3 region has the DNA TGTGCCAGCTCACTGAACAGGGGAGGATTTGAAAAACTGTTTTTT.

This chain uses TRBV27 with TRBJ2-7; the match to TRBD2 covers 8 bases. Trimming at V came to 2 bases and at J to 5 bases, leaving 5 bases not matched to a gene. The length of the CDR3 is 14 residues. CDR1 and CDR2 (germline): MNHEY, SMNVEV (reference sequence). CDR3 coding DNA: TGTGCCAGCAGTTTAGCGGGAGGCCCCAACGAGCAGTACTTC. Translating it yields CASSLAGGPNEQYF.

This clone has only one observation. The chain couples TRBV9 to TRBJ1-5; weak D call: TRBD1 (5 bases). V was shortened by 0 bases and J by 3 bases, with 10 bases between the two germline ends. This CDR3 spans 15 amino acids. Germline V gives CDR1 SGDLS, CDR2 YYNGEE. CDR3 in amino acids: CASSVGTNYNQPQHF. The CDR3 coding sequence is TGTGCCAGCAGCGTAGGGACAAACTACAATCAGCCCCAGCATTTT.

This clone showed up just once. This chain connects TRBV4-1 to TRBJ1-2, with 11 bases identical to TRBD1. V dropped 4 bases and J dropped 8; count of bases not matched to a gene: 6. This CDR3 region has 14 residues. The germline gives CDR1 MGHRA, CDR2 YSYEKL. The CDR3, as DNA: TGCGCCAGCAGCCGAGGACAGGGGGCTGAAGGCTACACCTTC. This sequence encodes CASSRGQGAEGYTF.

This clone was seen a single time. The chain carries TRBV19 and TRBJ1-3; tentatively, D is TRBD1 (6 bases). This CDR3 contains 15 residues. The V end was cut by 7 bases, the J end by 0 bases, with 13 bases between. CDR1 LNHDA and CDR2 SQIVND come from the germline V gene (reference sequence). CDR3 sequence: CASTKTGNSGNTIYF. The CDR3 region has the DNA TGTGCCAGTACCAAAACAGGGAACTCTGGAAACACCATATATTTT.

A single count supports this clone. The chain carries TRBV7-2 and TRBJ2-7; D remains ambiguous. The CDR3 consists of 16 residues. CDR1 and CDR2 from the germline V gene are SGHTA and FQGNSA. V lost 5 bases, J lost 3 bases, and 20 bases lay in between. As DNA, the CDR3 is TGTGCCAGCAGCCGTGTGACTCAGACCCCCTTCTACGAGCAGTACTTC. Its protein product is CASSRVTQTPFYEQYF.

The CDR3 DNA reads as TGTGCCAGCAGTTGGACAGGGACGGACCACGAGCAGTACTTC. This translates into CASSWTGTDHEQYF. The J gene is TRBJ2-7, the V gene TRBV28; TRBD1 matches at 8 bases. The CDR3 totals 14 residues. Trimming took 4 bases from V and 5 from J; bases not matched to a gene: 7. Germline V gene sequence: CDR1 MDHEN, CDR2 SYDVKM. Full variable domain (remainder filled in from reference TRBV28 and TRBJ2-7): DVKVTQSSRYLVKRTGEKVFLECVQDMDHENMFWYRQDPGLGLRLIYFSYDVKMKEKGDIPEGYSVSREKKERFSLILESASTNQTSMYLCASSWTGTDHEQYFGPGTRLTVT.

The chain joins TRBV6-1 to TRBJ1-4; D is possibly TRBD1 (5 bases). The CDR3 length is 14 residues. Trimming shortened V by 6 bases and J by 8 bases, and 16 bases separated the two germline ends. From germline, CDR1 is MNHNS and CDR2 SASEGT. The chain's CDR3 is CASSFGRTSEKLFF. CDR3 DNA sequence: TGTGCCAGCAGCTTTGGGCGGACAAGCGAAAAACTGTTTTTT.

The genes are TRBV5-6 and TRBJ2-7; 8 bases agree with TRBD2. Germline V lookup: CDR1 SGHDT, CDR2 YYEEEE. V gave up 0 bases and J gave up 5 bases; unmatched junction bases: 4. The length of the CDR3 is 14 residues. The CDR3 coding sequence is TGTGCCAGCAGCTTGGGAGGGACTAGTGACGAGCAGTACTTC. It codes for CASSLGGTSDEQYF.

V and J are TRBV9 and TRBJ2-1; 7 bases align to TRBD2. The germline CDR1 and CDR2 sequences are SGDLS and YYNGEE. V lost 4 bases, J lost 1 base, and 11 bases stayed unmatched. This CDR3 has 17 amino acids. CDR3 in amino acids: CASSSLGGSGSYNEQFF. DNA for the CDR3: TGTGCCAGCAGCTCTTTGGGGGGGAGTGGGTCCTACAATGAGCAGTTCTTC.

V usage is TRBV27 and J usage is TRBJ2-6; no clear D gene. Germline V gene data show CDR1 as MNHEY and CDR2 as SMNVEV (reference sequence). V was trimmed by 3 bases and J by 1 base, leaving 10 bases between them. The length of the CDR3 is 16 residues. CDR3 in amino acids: CASSFIPGSGANVLTF. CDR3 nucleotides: TGTGCCAGCAGTTTCATTCCAGGATCTGGGGCCAACGTCCTGACTTTC.

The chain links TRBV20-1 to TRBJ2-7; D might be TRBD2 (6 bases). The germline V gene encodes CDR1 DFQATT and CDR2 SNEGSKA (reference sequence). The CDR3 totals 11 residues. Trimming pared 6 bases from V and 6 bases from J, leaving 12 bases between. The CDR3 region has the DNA TGCAGTGCCCCCACAGCGGGCGAGCAGTACTTC. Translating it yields CSAPTAGEQYF.

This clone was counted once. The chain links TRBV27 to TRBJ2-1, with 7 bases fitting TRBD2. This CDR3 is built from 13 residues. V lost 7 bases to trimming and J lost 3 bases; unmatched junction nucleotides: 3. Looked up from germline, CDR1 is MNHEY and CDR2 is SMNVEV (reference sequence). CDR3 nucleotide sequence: TGTGCCAGCAAAACTAGCGTCTACAATGAGCAGTTCTTC. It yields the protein CASKTSVYNEQFF.

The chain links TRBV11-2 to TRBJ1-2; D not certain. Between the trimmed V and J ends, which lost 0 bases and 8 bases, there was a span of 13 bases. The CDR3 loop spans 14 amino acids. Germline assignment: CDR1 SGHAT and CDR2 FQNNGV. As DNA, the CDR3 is TGTGCCAGCAGCTTAGATTTTAATTCGGGGGGCTACACCTTC. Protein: CASSLDFNSGGYTF.

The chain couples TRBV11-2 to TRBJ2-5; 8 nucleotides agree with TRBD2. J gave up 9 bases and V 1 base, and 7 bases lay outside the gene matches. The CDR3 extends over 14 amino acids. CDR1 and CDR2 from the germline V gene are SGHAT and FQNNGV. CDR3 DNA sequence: TGTGCCAGCAGCTTAGGCGGGACTAGATTGGCCCAGTACTTC. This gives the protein CASSLGGTRLAQYF.